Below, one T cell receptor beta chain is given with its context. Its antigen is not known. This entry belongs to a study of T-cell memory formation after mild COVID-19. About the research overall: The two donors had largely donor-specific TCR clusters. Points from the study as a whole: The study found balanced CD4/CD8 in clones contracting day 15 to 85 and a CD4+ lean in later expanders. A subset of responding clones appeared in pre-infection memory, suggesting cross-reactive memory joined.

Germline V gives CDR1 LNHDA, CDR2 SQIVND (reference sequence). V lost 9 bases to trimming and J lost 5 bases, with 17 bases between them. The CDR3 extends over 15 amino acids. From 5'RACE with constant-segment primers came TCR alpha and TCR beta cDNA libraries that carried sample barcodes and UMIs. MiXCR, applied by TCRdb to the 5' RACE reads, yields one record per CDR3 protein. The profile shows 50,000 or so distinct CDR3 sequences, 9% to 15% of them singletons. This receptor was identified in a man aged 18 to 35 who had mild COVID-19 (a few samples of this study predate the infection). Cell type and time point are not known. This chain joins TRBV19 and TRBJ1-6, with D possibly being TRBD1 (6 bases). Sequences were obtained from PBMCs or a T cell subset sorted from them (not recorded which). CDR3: CASNYRVWDNSPLHF. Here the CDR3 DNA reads TGTGCCAGCAACTACAGGGTGTGGGATAATTCACCCCTCCACTTT.